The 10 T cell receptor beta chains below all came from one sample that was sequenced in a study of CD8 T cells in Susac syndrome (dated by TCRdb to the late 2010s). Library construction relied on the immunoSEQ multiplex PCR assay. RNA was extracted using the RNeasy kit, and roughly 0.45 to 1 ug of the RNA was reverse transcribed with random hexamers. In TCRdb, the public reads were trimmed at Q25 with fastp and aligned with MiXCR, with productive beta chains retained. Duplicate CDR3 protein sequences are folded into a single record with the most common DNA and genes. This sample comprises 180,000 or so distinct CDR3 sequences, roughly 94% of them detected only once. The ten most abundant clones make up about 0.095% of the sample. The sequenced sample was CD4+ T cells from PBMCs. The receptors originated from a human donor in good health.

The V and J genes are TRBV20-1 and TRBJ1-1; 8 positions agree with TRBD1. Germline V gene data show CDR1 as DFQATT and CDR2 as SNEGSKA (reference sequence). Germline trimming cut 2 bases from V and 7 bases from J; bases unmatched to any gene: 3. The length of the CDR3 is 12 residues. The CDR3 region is CSARQGALEAFF. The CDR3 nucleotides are TGCAGTGCTAGACAGGGGGCTCTTGAAGCTTTCTTT.

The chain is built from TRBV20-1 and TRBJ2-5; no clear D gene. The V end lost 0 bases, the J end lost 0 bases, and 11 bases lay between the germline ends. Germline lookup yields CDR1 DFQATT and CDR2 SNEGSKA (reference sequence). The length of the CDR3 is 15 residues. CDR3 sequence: CSAREYDKYQETQYF. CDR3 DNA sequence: TGCAGTGCTAGAGAATACGACAAATACCAAGAGACCCAGTACTTC.

As DNA, the CDR3 is TGTGCCAGCAGCTTAACCCAGCGCACCTACGAGCAGTACTTC. Its translation is CASSLTQRTYEQYF. The rearrangement links TRBV7-9 to TRBJ2-7, with D unresolved. The CDR3 is 14 amino acids. The germline gives CDR1 SEHNR, CDR2 FQNEAQ (reference sequence). V was clipped by 2 bases and J by 2 bases, with 10 bases between them.

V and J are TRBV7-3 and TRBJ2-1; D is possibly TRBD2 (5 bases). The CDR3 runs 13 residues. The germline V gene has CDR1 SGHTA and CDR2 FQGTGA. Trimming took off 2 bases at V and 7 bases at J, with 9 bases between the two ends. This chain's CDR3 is CASSLGPGNEQFF. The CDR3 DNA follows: TGTGCCAGCAGCTTAGGGCCGGGGAATGAGCAGTTCTTC.

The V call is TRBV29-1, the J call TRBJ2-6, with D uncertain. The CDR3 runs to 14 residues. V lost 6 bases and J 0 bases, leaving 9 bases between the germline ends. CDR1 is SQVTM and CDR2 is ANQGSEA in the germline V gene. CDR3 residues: CSVTADSGANVLTF. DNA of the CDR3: TGCAGCGTGACGGCGGACTCTGGGGCCAACGTCCTGACTTTC.

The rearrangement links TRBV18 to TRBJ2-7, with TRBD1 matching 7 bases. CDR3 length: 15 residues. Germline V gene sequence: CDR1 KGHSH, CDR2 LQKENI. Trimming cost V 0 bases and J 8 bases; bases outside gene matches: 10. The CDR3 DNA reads TGTGCCAGCTCACCACCGACGGGACAGAGACTCCAGCAGTACTTC. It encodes CASSPPTGQRLQQYF.

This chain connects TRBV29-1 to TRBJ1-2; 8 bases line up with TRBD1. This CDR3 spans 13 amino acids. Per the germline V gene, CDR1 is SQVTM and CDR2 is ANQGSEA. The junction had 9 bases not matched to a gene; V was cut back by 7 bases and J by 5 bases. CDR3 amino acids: CSADGQGGYGYTF. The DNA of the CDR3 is TGCAGCGCCGACGGACAGGGCGGGTATGGCTACACCTTC.

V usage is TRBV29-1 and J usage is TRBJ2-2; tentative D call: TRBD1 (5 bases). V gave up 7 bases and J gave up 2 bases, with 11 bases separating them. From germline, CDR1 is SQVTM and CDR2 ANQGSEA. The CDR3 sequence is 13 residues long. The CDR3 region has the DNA TGCAGCGGCCTCAGGGTCAACACCGGGGAGCTGTTTTTT. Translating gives CSGLRVNTGELFF.

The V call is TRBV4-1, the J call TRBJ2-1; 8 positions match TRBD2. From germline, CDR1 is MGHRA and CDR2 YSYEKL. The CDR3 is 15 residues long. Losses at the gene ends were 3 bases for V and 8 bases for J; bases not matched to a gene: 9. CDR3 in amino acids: CASSQGSGSNDEQFF. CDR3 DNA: TGCGCCAGCAGCCAGGGAAGCGGGAGTAACGATGAGCAGTTCTTC.

CDR3: CAWRLAGVTDTQYF. DNA for the CDR3: TGTGCCTGGAGACTAGCGGGAGTCACAGATACGCAGTATTTT. This chain uses TRBV30 with TRBJ2-3, with TRBD2 identical over 11 bases. Germline V gene sequence: CDR1 GTSNPN, CDR2 SVGIG (reference sequence). V shed 3 bases and J 2 bases; nucleotides not matched to a gene: 1. The CDR3 runs 14 residues.